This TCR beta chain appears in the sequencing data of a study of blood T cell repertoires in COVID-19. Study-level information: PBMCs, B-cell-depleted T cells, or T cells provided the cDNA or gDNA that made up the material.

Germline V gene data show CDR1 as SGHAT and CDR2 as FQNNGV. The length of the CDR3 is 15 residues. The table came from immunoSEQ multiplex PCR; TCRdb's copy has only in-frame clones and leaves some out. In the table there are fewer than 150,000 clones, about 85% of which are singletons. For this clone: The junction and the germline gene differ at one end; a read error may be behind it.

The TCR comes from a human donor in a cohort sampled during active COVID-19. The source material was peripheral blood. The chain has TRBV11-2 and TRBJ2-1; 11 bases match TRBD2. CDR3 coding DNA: TGTGCCAGCAGTTTAGGACTAGCGGGTAACAATGAGCAGTTCTTC. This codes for CASSLGLAGNNEQFF.